The 14 T cell receptor beta chains in this list originate from one sample, sequenced in a study of T cell repertoires in cytomegalovirus infection. TCRdb reprocessed the reads with MiXCR, giving one entry per CDR3 protein. Of about a million distinct CDR3 sequences in the sample, roughly 31% were seen once. Their specific antigens are unknown. The material sequenced was cultured CD8+ T cells from PBMCs, taken from culture after CMV antigen stimulation. The source is a human donor in good health (CMV status not recorded). Some clones in this sample may be carry-over from other donors' samples.

This chain uses TRBV4-1 with TRBJ2-5; 7 bases map to TRBD2. Germline values: CDR1 MGHRA, CDR2 YSYEKL. This CDR3 has 15 residues. V trimming: 4 bases; J trimming: 0 bases; junction bases outside the gene matches: 5. The CDR3 loop reads CASSPREAYQETQYF. The CDR3 DNA is TGCGCCAGCAGCCCCCGGGAGGCGTACCAAGAGACCCAGTACTTC.

The chain joins TRBV6-2 or TRBV6-3 to TRBJ1-1; D not certain. This CDR3 is built from 13 residues. Germline V CDR1 and CDR2: MNHEY, SVGEGT. The germline V and J ends were trimmed by 7 bases and 3 bases, with 12 bases remaining between them. Here the CDR3 reads CASTLDHYTEAFF. The CDR3, as DNA: TGTGCCAGCACCCTTGACCATTACACTGAAGCTTTCTTT.

This chain joins TRBV20-1 and TRBJ2-1; D call uncertain. CDR1 and CDR2 (germline): DFQATT, SNEGSKA (reference sequence). CDR3 length: 13 amino acids. V lost 1 base and J 10 bases, leaving 14 bases between the germline ends. The CDR3 bases are TGCAGTGCTAGAGCCCCCAATAGTTTCGAGCAGTTCTTC. This gives the protein CSARAPNSFEQFF.

This clonotype appeared a few times. This chain links TRBV6-1 with TRBJ2-1; maybe TRBD1 (6 bases). Trimming shortened V by 6 bases and J by 3 bases, and 15 bases separated the two germline ends. This CDR3 region has 15 residues. CDR1 MNHNS and CDR2 SASEGT come from the germline V gene. CDR3 coding DNA: TGTGCCAGCAGGGGAGACAGGCTTATCTACAATGAGCAGTTCTTC. It is translated as CASRGDRLIYNEQFF.

The chain employs TRBV19 and TRBJ2-5; TRBD2 might be the D (5 bases). The CDR3 sequence is 14 residues long. V lost 3 bases, J lost 4 bases, and 12 bases lay in between. Per the germline V gene, CDR1 is LNHDA and CDR2 is SQIVND (reference sequence). The CDR3 nucleotides read TGTGCCAGTAGTATGGCCCCCGGAGGAGAGACCCAGTACTTC. Its translation: CASSMAPGGETQYF.

V gene TRBV19 combines with J gene TRBJ1-2; no clear D gene. V lost 3 bases, J lost 7 bases, and 12 bases lay in between. Germline CDR1 is LNHDA and CDR2 is SQIVND (reference sequence). CDR3 length: 13 amino acids. The CDR3: CASSIWRHSGYTF. For the CDR3, the DNA is TGTGCCAGTAGTATTTGGCGACACTCTGGCTACACCTTC.

Worth noting for this clonotype: This may come from a read error, since a much larger clone is one base off. The chain recombines TRBV7-2 with TRBJ1-2; D not resolved. The germline CDR1 and CDR2 sequences are SGHTA and FQGNSA. The CDR3 loop spans 15 amino acids. CDR3 sequence reads: CVSSFRFSTTYGYTF. The CDR3 DNA is TGTGTCAGCAGCTTTAGGTTCTCAACTACTTATGGCTACACCTTC.

This rearrangement joins TRBV18 to TRBJ1-5, with TRBD1 matching 7 bases. Germline values: CDR1 KGHSH, CDR2 LQKENI. This CDR3 has 15 residues. V shed 3 bases, J shed 5 bases, and the junction held 7 bases outside the gene matches. The CDR3 loop reads CASSPGQLGDQPQHF. Here the CDR3 DNA reads TGTGCCAGCTCACCGGGACAGTTGGGGGATCAGCCCCAGCATTTT.

The V and J genes are TRBV12-3 or TRBV12-4 and TRBJ1-4; TRBD1 is a possible D gene (5 bases). V lost 4 bases and J 7 bases, leaving 13 bases between the germline ends. This CDR3 region has 14 residues. The DNA for the CDR3 is TGTGCCAGCAGTTCCACACAGGAACTTGAAAAACTGTTTTTT. This sequence encodes CASSSTQELEKLFF.

This clonotype was picked up many times. The DNA for the CDR3 is TGTGCCAGCAGCTCCGGCGGGGGAGGCAATCAGCCCCAGCATTTT. As protein: CASSSGGGGNQPQHF. The chain employs TRBV7-8 and TRBJ1-5; a possible D gene is TRBD1 (5 bases). Trimming left V 4 bases short and J 2 bases short, with 12 bases between. Germline-derived CDR1 and CDR2 are SGHVS and FQNEAQ. The CDR3 sequence is 15 residues long.

This clonotype has ten or more counts. The chain combines TRBV7-8 with TRBJ1-1; no clear D gene. V was shortened by 5 bases and J by 1 base, with 14 bases between the two germline ends. CDR3 size: 15 residues. In germline, CDR1 is SGHVS, CDR2 FQNEAQ. The CDR3 loop reads CASSTAQEENTEAFF. CDR3 coding DNA: TGTGCCAGCAGCACTGCGCAGGAGGAGAACACTGAAGCTTTCTTT.

This chain joins TRBV11-2 and TRBJ2-3, with D possibly TRBD1 on 6 matching bases. Per the germline V gene, CDR1 is SGHAT and CDR2 is FQNNGV. The CDR3 runs 14 residues. V lost 6 bases and J lost 5, with 15 bases in between. CDR3 nucleotides: TGTGCCAGCAGTTCCCCAGGGGCCAGAGATACGCAGTATTTT. Its protein is CASSSPGARDTQYF. The variable domain in full, completed from reference TRBV11-2 and TRBJ2-3, reads EAGVAQSPRYKIIEKRQSVAFWCNPISGHATLYWYQQILGQGPKLLIQFQNNGVVDDSQLPKDRFSAERLKGVDSTLKIQPAKLEDSAVYLCASSSPGARDTQYFGPGTRLTVL.

V is TRBV6-5 and J is TRBJ2-1; TRBD1 matches 7 bases. Germline V CDR1 and CDR2: MNHEY, SVGAGI. V lost 6 bases and J lost 7; bases outside the gene matches: 18. This CDR3 contains 17 residues. CDR3 sequence: CASSYTLRGRGFNEQFF. The CDR3 coding sequence is TGTGCCAGCAGCTACACGCTCAGGGGGAGAGGTTTTAATGAGCAGTTCTTC.

The chain carries TRBV7-9 and TRBJ1-3; D remains ambiguous. Germline lookup yields CDR1 SEHNR and CDR2 FQNEAQ (reference sequence). The length of the CDR3 is 10 residues. V lost 11 bases, J lost 7 bases, and 9 bases lay in between. CDR3 DNA: TGTGCCGTCAGGCGGAACACCATATATTTT. Translating gives CAVRRNTIYF.